These T cell receptor beta chains were read from a single sample in a study of PD-L1 blockade in urothelial cancer. Clones were read by immunoSEQ multiplex PCR, and TCRdb kept only the in-frame ones, dropping some. The data show more than 90,000 clones, with around nine tenths seen just once and 1.5% to 2.5% held by the top ten. This sample comprised PBMCs, obtained around atezolizumab (anti-PD-L1) treatment. The receptors shown here come from a man between 60 and 70 years old with urothelial cancer. Each CDR3 is given without its conserved first and last residue. D genes are given only for firm matches.

>-|TRBV2|TRBJ2-2
ASIISTGRTGELF
>-|TRBV9|TRBJ2-1
ASSEPGVQF
>TRBD1|TRBV7-3|TRBJ1-1
ASSSGGNTEAF
>TRBD1|TRBV28|TRBJ1-5
ASRERFGQAGNQPQH
>-|TRBV29-1|TRBJ1-1
SVEITGTVNTEAF
>-|TRBV6-1|TRBJ1-4
ASSALAGAANEKLF
>TRBD1|TRBV7-3|TRBJ1-1
ASSLSGGNTEAF
>-|TRBV9|TRBJ1-6
ASSERSGSYNSPLH
>-|TRBV28|TRBJ2-7
ASSLSGYEQY
>-|TRBV5-6|TRBJ1-5
ASSLGRLGDQPQH
>-|TRBV6-5|TRBJ2-5
ASRLQETQY
>-|TRBV5-1|TRBJ2-1
ASSLDSYNEQF
>TRBD1|TRBV11-3|TRBJ2-5
ASSPRTGGLMETQY
>TRBD1|TRBV25-1|TRBJ1-4
ASSDASGGREKLF
>-|TRBV6-5|TRBJ1-1
ASRGGWMNTEAF
>-|TRBV6-5|TRBJ1-1
ASSYQLDTNTEAF
>TRBD2|TRBV28|TRBJ2-7
ASSSWTSGRREQY
>-|TRBV10-2|TRBJ2-5
ASGHGIQETQY
>-|TRBV2|TRBJ2-1
ASSGGGVGNEQF
>-|TRBV6-5|TRBJ2-2
ASVGARDTGELF
>TRBD1|TRBV15|TRBJ2-1
ATLKTRDRVGNEQF
>TRBD2|TRBV27|TRBJ2-1
ASSQGLAGQTSYNEQF
>-|TRBV4-2|TRBJ2-3
ASSQDPISSATTSTDTQY
>-|TRBV28|TRBJ1-5
ATGTRTNQPQH
>TRBD2|TRBV4-2|TRBJ2-7
ASSQAGAGVHEQY
>TRBD1|TRBV28|TRBJ2-4
ASSSPGQGDIQY
>TRBD2|TRBV11-2|TRBJ2-7
ASSLAGRPLEQY
>TRBD1|TRBV5-1|TRBJ1-4
ASRLQGADEKLF
>TRBD1|TRBV6-1|TRBJ2-4
ASSDRDRGWMNIQY
>TRBD1|TRBV9|TRBJ1-2
ASSPRDRHGYT
>TRBD2|TRBV10-1|TRBJ2-7
ASRVTGTSPYEQY
>-|TRBV7-9|TRBJ1-3
ASSSKDGTTEDSGNTIY
>-|TRBV5-1|TRBJ1-3
ASSLLDSRSGNTIY
>TRBD2|TRBV7-6|TRBJ2-7
ASSLNAGGPGEQY
>-|TRBV6-1|TRBJ1-1
ASVFGMNTEAF
>TRBD1|TRBV4-3|TRBJ2-1
ASSQLGTGTYEQF
>TRBD1|TRBV10-3|TRBJ1-5
AIRGDRVEDQPQH
>TRBD2|TRBV7-2|TRBJ2-5
ASSLGRPGTSGQETQY
>TRBD1|TRBV5-1|TRBJ2-7
ASSSLGQAQAHEQY
>-|TRBV10-2|TRBJ2-7
ASSLLLPGESLPYEQY
>TRBD1|TRBV5-1|TRBJ1-1
ASSLARGRTEAF
>-|TRBV9|TRBJ2-5
ASSVAGQETQY
>TRBD1|TRBV25-1|TRBJ2-5
ASSPGTAYPQETQY
>TRBD2|TRBV9|TRBJ2-1
ASSVDSSGGFSYNEQF
>-|TRBV7-2|TRBJ2-5
ASSLVLSTLQETQY
>TRBD1|TRBV2|TRBJ2-2
ASSEWTGQGGPGELF